Detailed here is one TCR beta chain. Sequenced by immunoSEQ multiplex PCR; TCRdb stores in-frame clones only, minus some. The sample has hundreds of thousands of clones; 65% to 90% are singletons. V was clipped by 8 bases and J by 4 bases, with 15 bases between them. The CDR3 totals 14 residues. Germline CDR1 MNHEY, CDR2 SVGAGI. These data originate in a study of blood T cell repertoires in COVID-19. Study-wide background: From the United States, Italy and Spain came samples of acute and convalescent COVID-19. In each case, the material was cDNA or gDNA derived from T cells, B-cell-depleted T cells, or PBMCs.

This TCR came from a woman in her sixties or seventies with COVID-19, enrolled during active disease. The sequenced material came from peripheral blood. This rearrangement joins TRBV6-5 to TRBJ1-3, with D hard to call. CDR3 DNA sequence: TGTGCCAGCGTCACAGCTCAATGGGGAAACACCATATATTTT. Translated, it gives CASVTAQWGNTIYF.